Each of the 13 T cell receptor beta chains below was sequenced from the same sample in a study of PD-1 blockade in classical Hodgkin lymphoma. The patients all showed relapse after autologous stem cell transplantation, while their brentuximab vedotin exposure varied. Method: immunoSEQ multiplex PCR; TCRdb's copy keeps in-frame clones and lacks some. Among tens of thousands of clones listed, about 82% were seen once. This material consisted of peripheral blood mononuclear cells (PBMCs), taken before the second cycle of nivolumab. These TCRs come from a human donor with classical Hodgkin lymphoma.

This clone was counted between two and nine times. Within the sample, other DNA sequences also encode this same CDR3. CDR3 sequence (DNA): TGTGCCAGCAGCCAGGCGGGGGGAAGGGACGAGCAGTACTTC. Translation gives CASSQAGGRDEQYF. The chain has TRBV4-2 and TRBJ2-7; 8 bases are shared with TRBD2. The CDR3 has 14 amino acids. The germline V gene encodes CDR1 LGHNA and CDR2 YNFKEQ. V was pared by 3 bases and J by 5 bases, with 6 bases of the junction left unmatched.

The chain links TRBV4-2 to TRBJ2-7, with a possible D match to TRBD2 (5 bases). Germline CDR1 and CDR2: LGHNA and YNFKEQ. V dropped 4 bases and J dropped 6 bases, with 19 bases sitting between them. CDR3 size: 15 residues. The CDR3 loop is CASSLEESRGFEQYF. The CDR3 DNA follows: TGTGCCAGCAGCCTAGAGGAGTCGCGCGGGTTCGAGCAGTACTTC.

CDR3 in DNA: TGTGCCAGCAGCCTTAGGGTGGGCTCCTACAATGAGCAGTTCTTC. Amino acids: CASSLRVGSYNEQFF. The chain links TRBV2 to TRBJ2-1; no firm D call. CDR1 and CDR2 from the germline V gene are SNHLY and FYNNEI. V shed 6 bases and J shed 0 bases, with 12 bases lying between them. The CDR3 is 15 residues long.

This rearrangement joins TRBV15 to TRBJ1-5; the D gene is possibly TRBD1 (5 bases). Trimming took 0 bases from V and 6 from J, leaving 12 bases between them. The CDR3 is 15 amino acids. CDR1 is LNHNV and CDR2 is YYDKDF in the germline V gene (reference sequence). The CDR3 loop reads CATSRDRDFSQPQHF. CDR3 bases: TGTGCCACCAGCAGAGACAGGGACTTCAGTCAGCCCCAGCATTTT.

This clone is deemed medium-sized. CDR3 sequence: CASSGAASRVNTEAFF. The CDR3 bases are TGTGCATCCTCCGGGGCGGCCTCTAGGGTGAACACTGAAGCTTTCTTT. The chain uses TRBV14 and TRBJ1-1; perhaps TRBD1 as D (5 bases). CDR1 SGHDN and CDR2 FVKESK come from the germline V gene. The CDR3 runs to 16 residues.

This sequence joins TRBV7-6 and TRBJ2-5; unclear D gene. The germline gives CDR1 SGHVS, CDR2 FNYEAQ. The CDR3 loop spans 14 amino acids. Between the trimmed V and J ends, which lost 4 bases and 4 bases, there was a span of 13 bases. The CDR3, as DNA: TGTGCCAGCAGCTCCAGGCGATCGGGAGAGACCCAGTACTTC. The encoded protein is CASSSRRSGETQYF.

CDR3 coding DNA: TGTGCCAGCAGGCGACTAGCGGGGGGGCTCAATGAGCAGTTCTTC. Amino acid sequence: CASRRLAGGLNEQFF. V is TRBV6-5 and J is TRBJ2-1; 14 nucleotides align to TRBD2. The germline CDR1 and CDR2 sequences are MNHEY and SVGAGI. The CDR3 loop spans 15 amino acids. Unmatched junction bases numbered 4, after V lost 6 bases and J lost 6 bases.

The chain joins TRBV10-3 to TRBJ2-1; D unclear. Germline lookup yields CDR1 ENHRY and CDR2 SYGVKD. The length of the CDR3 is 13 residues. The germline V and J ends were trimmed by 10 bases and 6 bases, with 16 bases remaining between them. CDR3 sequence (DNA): TGTGCCAACAGCGCCGGAACAGCCAATGAGCAGTTCTTC. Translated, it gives CANSAGTANEQFF.

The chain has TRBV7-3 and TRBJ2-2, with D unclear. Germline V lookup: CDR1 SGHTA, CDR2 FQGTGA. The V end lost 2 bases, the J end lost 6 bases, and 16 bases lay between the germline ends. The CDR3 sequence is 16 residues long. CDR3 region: CASSLALGTESGELFF. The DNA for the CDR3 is TGTGCCAGCAGCTTAGCCCTTGGTACCGAATCCGGGGAGCTGTTTTTT.

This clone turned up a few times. CDR3 amino acids: CASSSQWDRGLETQYF. CDR3 DNA: TGTGCCAGCAGCTCGCAGTGGGACAGGGGGCTGGAGACCCAGTACTTC. The chain recombines TRBV11-3 with TRBJ2-5; 12 bases map to TRBD1. V shed 4 bases, J shed 5 bases, and the junction held 8 bases outside the gene matches. CDR3 size: 16 residues. CDR1 is SGHNT and CDR2 is YENEEA in the germline V gene.

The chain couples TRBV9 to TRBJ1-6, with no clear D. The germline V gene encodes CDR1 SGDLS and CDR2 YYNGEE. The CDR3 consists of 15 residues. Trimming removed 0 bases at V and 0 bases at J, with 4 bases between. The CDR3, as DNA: TGTGCCAGCAGCGTAGAGGGCTCCTATAATTCACCCCTCCACTTT. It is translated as CASSVEGSYNSPLHF.

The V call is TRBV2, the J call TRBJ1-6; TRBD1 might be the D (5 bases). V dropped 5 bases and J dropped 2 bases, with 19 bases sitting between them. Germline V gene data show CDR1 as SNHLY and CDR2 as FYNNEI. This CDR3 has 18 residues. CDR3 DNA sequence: TGTGCCAGCAGTTGGGAGGGGCAGGGAGGCCCCTATAATTCACCCCTCCACTTT. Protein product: CASSWEGQGGPYNSPLHF.

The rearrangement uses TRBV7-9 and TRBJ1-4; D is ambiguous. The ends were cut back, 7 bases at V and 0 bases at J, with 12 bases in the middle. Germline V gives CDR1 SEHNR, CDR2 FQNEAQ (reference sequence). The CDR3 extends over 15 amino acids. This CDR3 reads CASNPNGATNEKLFF. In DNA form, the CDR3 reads TGTGCCAGCAACCCAAACGGGGCAACTAATGAAAAACTGTTTTTT.